Each of the 5 T cell receptor beta chains below was sequenced from the same sample in a study of blood T cell repertoires in COVID-19. Data came from immunoSEQ multiplex PCR; TCRdb stores just in-frame clones and leaves some out. The sample has 250,000 to 350,000 clones, over 75% seen once. The specimen was peripheral blood. Receptors were obtained from a woman in her sixties with acute or convalescent COVID-19.

The chain joins TRBV9 to TRBJ2-2; no reliable D call. Trimming left V 2 bases short and J 5 bases short, with 13 bases between. This CDR3 is 15 amino acids long. The germline V gene encodes CDR1 SGDLS and CDR2 YYNGEE. CDR3 loop: CASSVGQSPTGELFF. CDR3 bases: TGTGCCAGCAGCGTTGGGCAGTCTCCAACCGGGGAGCTGTTTTTT.

V gene TRBV24-1 combines with J gene TRBJ1-1; the D gene is possibly TRBD1 (6 bases). V was cut by 3 bases and J by 8 bases, with 12 bases left in between. The CDR3 has 13 amino acids. Germline V gives CDR1 KGHDR, CDR2 SFDVKD. The DNA for the CDR3 is TGTGCCACCAGTGATATTACAGGGTTCGAAGCTTTCTTT. The encoded protein is CATSDITGFEAFF.

This clone has only a few counts. The chain recombines TRBV29-1 with TRBJ1-1; tentative D call: TRBD1 (5 bases). The CDR3 is 13 residues long. Looked up from germline, CDR1 is SQVTM and CDR2 is ANQGSEA. Trimming pared 4 bases from V and 5 bases from J, leaving 14 bases between. This CDR3 is CSVGAGPRTEAFF. The CDR3 DNA is TGCAGCGTTGGGGCAGGGCCCCGAACTGAAGCTTTCTTT.

Only a few counts were recorded for this clone. The V gene is TRBV7-9, the J gene TRBJ2-5, with TRBD2 as a possible D gene (6 bases). Trimming cost V 1 base and J 5 bases, with 11 bases left between them. CDR3 length equals 14 residues. Germline V lookup: CDR1 SEHNR, CDR2 FQNEAQ (reference sequence). In nucleotides, the CDR3 is TGTGCCAGCAGCTTAGGGGGCGGGGCGGAGACCCAGTACTTC. Translation: CASSLGGGAETQYF.

The chain carries TRBV4-1 and TRBJ2-2; 8 positions agree with TRBD2. Losses at the gene ends were 2 bases for V and 6 bases for J; bases not matched to a gene: 8. Germline CDR1 MGHRA, CDR2 YSYEKL. The CDR3 contains 16 residues. The CDR3 nucleotides read TGCGCCAGCAGCCAAATGGCGGGGGGCGCGGCCGGGGAGCTGTTTTTT. Encoded protein: CASSQMAGGAAGELFF.